The 10 T cell receptor beta chains in this list originate from one sample, sequenced in a study of blood T cell repertoires in COVID-19. The data were produced by immunoSEQ multiplex PCR, yet TCRdb's version contains in-frame clones alone and is incomplete. The sample has under 200,000 clones; about 88% are singletons. Sequencing was done on a sample of peripheral blood. The receptors derive from a woman aged 80 or over in a cohort sampled during active or convalescent COVID-19.

The V gene is TRBV5-1, the J gene TRBJ2-5; 9 bases align to TRBD1. Germline values: CDR1 SGHRS, CDR2 YFSETQ. With 0 bases clipped from V and 5 bases from J, the junction kept 5 bases outside the gene matches. There are 15 residues in the CDR3. The CDR3 DNA sequence: TGCGCCAGCAGCTTGGCCGGTGACAGGGGGGAGACCCAGTACTTC. Amino acids: CASSLAGDRGETQYF.

The chain combines TRBV18 with TRBJ2-3, with D possibly matching TRBD2 (5 bases). The CDR3 is 13 residues long. Germline CDR1 KGHSH, CDR2 LQKENI. V was cut by 6 bases and J by 0 bases, with 7 bases left in between. The CDR3 is CASSRTSTDTQYF. CDR3 bases: TGTGCCAGCTCCAGGACTAGCACAGATACGCAGTATTTT.

This clone has just one count. The genes are TRBV2 and TRBJ2-7; 9 bases match TRBD1. Germline CDR1 is SNHLY and CDR2 is FYNNEI. V lost 10 bases, J lost 2 bases, and 9 bases stayed unmatched. The CDR3 length is 14 residues. CDR3 sequence reads: CATAGQGVPYEQYV. The CDR3 DNA reads TGTGCCACTGCGGGACAGGGAGTTCCCTACGAGCAGTACGTC.

The chain recombines TRBV10-1 with TRBJ2-4; 7 bases are a match to TRBD2. The CDR3 has 14 residues. CDR1 is WNHNN and CDR2 is SYGVQD in the germline V gene (reference sequence). V shed 6 bases and J 1 base; nucleotides not matched to a gene: 3. The CDR3 is CASSAGGAKNIQYF. The DNA of the CDR3 is TGCGCCAGCAGCGCCGGGGGGGCCAAAAACATTCAGTACTTC.

This chain links TRBV10-1 with TRBJ2-3; 8 bases map to TRBD2. The V gene end was trimmed by 5 bases and the J gene end by 2 bases; junction bases not matched to a gene: 3. Germline loops: CDR1 WNHNN, CDR2 SYGVQD (reference sequence). This CDR3 has 14 amino acids. CDR3 nucleotides: TGCGCCAGCAGTAGCGGGGGAAACACAGATACGCAGTATTTT. Encoded protein: CASSSGGNTDTQYF.

The genes are TRBV4-1 and TRBJ2-3, with 8 bases fitting TRBD2. Germline CDR1 MGHRA, CDR2 YSYEKL. The ends lost 1 base at V and 4 bases at J; junction bases unmatched: 7. This CDR3 comprises 16 residues. CDR3 loop: CASSQGSLAGPDTQYF. The CDR3 coding sequence is TGCGCCAGCAGCCAAGGATCCCTAGCGGGCCCAGATACGCAGTATTTT.

The gene calls are TRBV7-9 and TRBJ1-5; D possibly corresponds to TRBD1 (6 bases). Per germline, CDR1 SEHNR and CDR2 FQNEAQ (reference sequence). Trimming took off 5 bases at V and 1 base at J, with 6 bases between the two ends. The CDR3 covers 13 residues. The CDR3 region is CASSGQSNQPQHF. The CDR3 DNA reads TGTGCCAGCAGCGGACAGAGCAATCAGCCCCAGCATTTT.

This sequence joins TRBV19 and TRBJ2-1; D gene ambiguous. Deletions cut 4 bases from V and 10 bases from J, with 8 bases between. This CDR3 has 11 amino acids. Germline loops: CDR1 LNHDA, CDR2 SQIVND (reference sequence). The CDR3 DNA is TGTGCCAGTAGTACCCACGAGGAGCAGTTCTTC. Translating gives CASSTHEEQFF.

The chain employs TRBV19 and TRBJ2-6; D is perhaps TRBD1 (6 bases). Trimming cost V 4 bases and J 4 bases, with 14 bases left between them. The CDR3 has 16 residues. Germline-derived CDR1 and CDR2 are LNHDA and SQIVND (reference sequence). CDR3 loop: CASSNRDRTGANVLTF. In DNA, the CDR3 is TGTGCCAGTAGTAACAGGGACCGCACCGGGGCCAACGTCCTGACTTTC.

V is TRBV28 and J is TRBJ2-3; 8 bases match TRBD2. This CDR3 contains 14 residues. Germline loops: CDR1 MDHEN, CDR2 SYDVKM. The V and J ends lost 7 bases and 3 bases, in that order; junction bases with no gene match: 6. The CDR3 DNA follows: TGTGCCAGCAAGGGGCGGGGGGCGACAGATACGCAGTATTTT. Its translation is CASKGRGATDTQYF.